This T cell receptor beta chain was found in a study of cytotoxic CD8 clonotypes in ibrutinib-treated CLL. Assay: immunoSEQ multiplex PCR; the TCRdb copy retains only in-frame clones and omits some. The data show over 100,000 clones, approximately 83% seen once. This CDR3 comprises 12 residues. The germline V and J ends were trimmed by 7 bases and 8 bases, with 12 bases remaining between them. Germline V lookup: CDR1 MNHNY, CDR2 SVGAGI (reference sequence). The sample consisted of PBMCs, taken after 24 months of ibrutinib treatment. V and J are TRBV6-6 and TRBJ2-1; D possibly uses TRBD1 or TRBD2 (5 bases each). This clonotype was sampled from a human donor with chronic lymphocytic leukemia. The CDR3 reads CASKRSGHEQFF. The CDR3 nucleotides are TGTGCCAGCAAAAGGTCGGGGCATGAGCAGTTCTTC.